One sample yielded the 28 T cell receptor beta chains listed below, sequenced in a study of PD-1 blockade in classical Hodgkin lymphoma (dated by TCRdb to about 2020). The library was produced with the immunoSEQ multiplex PCR assay. TCRdb retrieved this table from immuneACCESS and kept in-frame rearrangements only. Not all clones are present; in checked studies, unresolved V genes account for under half, and no reason is known for the remainder. Counted in this sample were 84,000 or so clones; around 90% of them appeared once. The ten biggest clones cover over 2.5% of the sample. What the time point label conveys for this sample: cycle 2 day 1 (C2D1) of nivolumab. Relapse after autologous stem cell transplantation had occurred in all trial patients, and cohorts A, B and C were distinguished by prior brentuximab vedotin exposure. The material sequenced was peripheral blood mononuclear cells (PBMCs), taken before the second cycle of nivolumab. Source of these receptors: a human donor with classical Hodgkin lymphoma.

The CDR3 loop is CASIGRFSSYEQYF. CDR3 DNA: TGTGCCAGCATTGGCAGGTTTAGCTCCTACGAGCAGTACTTC. This rearrangement joins TRBV6-1 to TRBJ2-7, with D unclear. Germline V gene lookup returns CDR1 MNHNS and CDR2 SASEGT. The CDR3 is made up of 14 amino acids. The V end lost 7 bases, the J end lost 0 bases, and 13 bases lay between the germline ends.

The rearrangement uses TRBV7-6 and TRBJ2-1; 8 nucleotides agree with TRBD2. Germline-derived CDR1 and CDR2 are SGHVS and FNYEAQ. The CDR3 has 15 residues. V dropped 4 bases and J dropped 5; count of bases not matched to a gene: 7. The CDR3 reads CASSSSGSIHNEQFF. The CDR3, as DNA: TGTGCCAGCAGCTCCAGCGGGAGCATCCACAATGAGCAGTTCTTC.

The chain employs TRBV9 and TRBJ2-1; tentatively, D is TRBD1 (6 bases). The CDR3 spans 15 residues. CDR1 is SGDLS and CDR2 is YYNGEE in the germline V gene. V dropped 0 bases and J dropped 8 bases, with 15 bases sitting between them. The CDR3 loop is CASSVVWTAEDEQFF. In DNA, the CDR3 is TGTGCCAGCAGCGTAGTCTGGACAGCGGAAGATGAGCAGTTCTTC.

The rearrangement uses TRBV2 and TRBJ2-1; 9 bases line up with TRBD1. CDR1 and CDR2 (germline): SNHLY, FYNNEI. Trimming at V came to 6 bases and at J to 1 base, leaving 4 bases not matched to a gene. The CDR3 runs 15 residues. The CDR3 nucleotides are TGTGCCAGCAGGGGACAGGGAGGGTCCTACAATGAGCAGTTCTTC. It specifies CASRGQGGSYNEQFF.

The chain joins TRBV19 to TRBJ1-2, with D uncertain. The CDR3 runs 14 residues. Germline V gene sequence: CDR1 LNHDA, CDR2 SQIVND (reference sequence). Trimming pared 4 bases from V and 3 bases from J, leaving 12 bases between. The CDR3 DNA sequence: TGTGCCAGTAGTACGTGGGTGGGAGACTATGGCTACACCTTC. Protein sequence: CASSTWVGDYGYTF.

The chain is built from TRBV9 and TRBJ2-5; D possibly corresponds to TRBD1 (5 bases). CDR3 length equals 15 residues. Germline V lookup: CDR1 SGDLS, CDR2 YYNGEE. Trimming pared 0 bases from V and 1 base from J, leaving 10 bases between. The CDR3 region is CASSVGGGAQETQYF. CDR3 DNA sequence: TGTGCCAGCAGCGTAGGGGGTGGGGCCCAAGAGACCCAGTACTTC.

The chain joins TRBV10-1 to TRBJ2-5; 13 nucleotides line up with TRBD2. Germline CDR1 reads WNHNN; CDR2 reads SYGVQD (reference sequence). CDR3 size: 16 residues. J gave up 4 bases and V 6 bases, and 8 bases lay outside the gene matches. The CDR3 region is CASSSGLAGVGETQYF. The CDR3 DNA reads as TGCGCCAGCAGCTCCGGACTAGCGGGAGTAGGAGAGACCCAGTACTTC.

CDR3 DNA: TGTGCCAGCAGTTACTCGGACAGGGAGAACTATGGCTACACCTTC. As protein: CASSYSDRENYGYTF. The chain couples TRBV6-6 to TRBJ1-2; 8 positions agree with TRBD1. The CDR3 loop spans 15 amino acids. J gave up 2 bases and V 0 bases, and 2 bases lay outside the gene matches. Germline values: CDR1 MNHNY, CDR2 SVGAGI (reference sequence).

This chain joins TRBV28 and TRBJ2-7; the match to TRBD2 covers 7 bases. Germline V gene lookup returns CDR1 MDHEN and CDR2 SYDVKM. Losses at the gene ends were 10 bases for V and 1 base for J; bases not matched to a gene: 7. The CDR3 extends over 13 amino acids. The CDR3 coding sequence is TGTGCCACCCAACTAGCGTCATCCTACGAGCAGTACTTC. Its translation: CATQLASSYEQYF.

The chain couples TRBV6-5 to TRBJ2-7, with D possibly matching TRBD2 (5 bases). V was pared by 6 bases and J by 6 bases, with 18 bases between. The CDR3 consists of 14 residues. Germline V CDR1 and CDR2: MNHEY, SVGAGI. The CDR3 nucleotides are TGTGCCAGCAGCTCCGGAGGCTTAGGAAGCGAGCAGTACTTC. Protein product: CASSSGGLGSEQYF.

The chain employs TRBV6-1 and TRBJ2-7; 8 bases match TRBD2. This CDR3 contains 15 residues. J was trimmed by 3 bases and V by 6 bases; bases with no gene match: 10. Germline V gives CDR1 MNHNS, CDR2 SASEGT. The CDR3 sequence: CASSDRAGVDYEQYF. CDR3 in DNA: TGTGCCAGCAGCGACCGAGCGGGAGTGGACTACGAGCAGTACTTC.

The chain recombines TRBV28 with TRBJ1-5, with D tentatively TRBD1 (5 bases). Trimming took off 2 bases at V and 4 bases at J, with 12 bases between the two ends. Germline CDR1 reads MDHEN; CDR2 reads SYDVKM. There are 15 residues in the CDR3. The CDR3 DNA reads as TGTGCCAGCAGTTTACAGGGTAGGGTAAATCAGCCCCAGCATTTT. It encodes CASSLQGRVNQPQHF.

This clone has only a few counts. This chain uses TRBV29-1 with TRBJ1-2, with D possibly matching TRBD1 (5 bases). This CDR3 spans 13 amino acids. Deletions cut 4 bases from V and 0 bases from J, with 9 bases between. CDR1 and CDR2 from the germline V gene are SQVTM and ANQGSEA. The CDR3 protein is CSVGRTPNYGYTF. CDR3 coding DNA: TGCAGCGTTGGAAGGACACCTAACTATGGCTACACCTTC.

V is TRBV28 and J is TRBJ1-2; D is undetermined. This CDR3 is built from 11 residues. The V end was cut by 5 bases, the J end by 8 bases, with 9 bases between. Germline CDR1 is MDHEN and CDR2 is SYDVKM. CDR3 region: CASSLPSGYTF. CDR3 nucleotide sequence: TGTGCCAGCAGTCTTCCCTCGGGCTACACCTTC.

This clone was picked up a small number of times. This sequence joins TRBV29-1 and TRBJ2-2; D gene uncertain. This CDR3 spans 12 amino acids. Germline lookup yields CDR1 SQVTM and CDR2 ANQGSEA. Trimming stripped 4 bases from V and 7 bases from J, with 10 bases between. CDR3 DNA sequence: TGCAGCGTTGTACAGACCAACGGGGAGCTGTTTTTT. It is translated as CSVVQTNGELFF.

This rearrangement joins TRBV5-1 to TRBJ1-1; the D is unclear. The CDR3 spans 15 residues. Germline V lookup: CDR1 SGHRS, CDR2 YFSETQ. Between the trimmed V and J ends, which lost 1 base and 1 base, there was a span of 11 bases. The CDR3 bases are TGCGCCAGCAGCTTGATATGGCCAGGGAACACTGAAGCTTTCTTT. Translating it yields CASSLIWPGNTEAFF.

The chain combines TRBV2 with TRBJ1-2; a weak D match, TRBD1 (5 bases). V shed 4 bases and J shed 4 bases, with 22 bases lying between them. Per germline, CDR1 SNHLY and CDR2 FYNNEI. The CDR3 has 17 amino acids. The CDR3 DNA reads TGTGCCAGCAGTGGGACACCAAGCCAACCTACGACCTATGGCTACACCTTC. Translation gives CASSGTPSQPTTYGYTF.

The chain carries TRBV6-1 and TRBJ2-2; 7 bases align to TRBD1. Germline CDR1 MNHNS, CDR2 SASEGT. The V segment lost 7 bases and the J segment 4 bases; nucleotides outside the gene matches: 9. The CDR3 is 15 residues long. The CDR3 sequence is CASIRPGQSTGELFF. DNA of the CDR3: TGTGCCAGCATCCGTCCGGGACAGAGCACCGGGGAGCTGTTTTTT.

This clone has only a few counts. This rearrangement joins TRBV7-2 to TRBJ2-7; D gene uncertain. The CDR3 is 12 residues long. V gave up 5 bases and J gave up 3 bases, with 8 bases separating them. Germline CDR1 and CDR2: SGHTA and FQGNSA. This CDR3 is CASSLLLYEQYF. CDR3 nucleotide sequence: TGTGCCAGCAGCCTTTTGCTCTACGAGCAGTACTTC.

The rearrangement uses TRBV27 and TRBJ2-6; 8 bases are a match to TRBD1. The CDR3 loop spans 15 amino acids. V lost 6 bases and J lost 8; bases outside the gene matches: 9. Germline V gene lookup returns CDR1 MNHEY and CDR2 SMNVEV (reference sequence). CDR3 region: CASRREGQGTNVLTF. In DNA, the CDR3 is TGTGCCAGCAGGCGGGAAGGACAGGGAACCAACGTCCTGACTTTC. The full variable domain, with the rest looked up from reference TRBV27 and TRBJ2-6, is EAQVTQNPRYLITVTGKKLTVTCSQNMNHEYMSWYRQDPGLGLRQIYYSMNVEVTDKGDVPEGYKVSRKEKRNFPLILESPSPNQTSLYFCASRREGQGTNVLTFGAGSRLTVL.

The chain joins TRBV28 to TRBJ2-7, with 8 bases lining up with TRBD2. Per the germline V gene, CDR1 is MDHEN and CDR2 is SYDVKM. Trimming took 2 bases from V and 6 from J; bases not matched to a gene: 9. This CDR3 contains 15 residues. CDR3 loop: CASSLESSGLFEQYF. CDR3 in DNA: TGTGCCAGCAGTTTAGAGTCTAGCGGGCTTTTCGAGCAGTACTTC.

J is TRBJ1-2 and V is TRBV10-3; D may be TRBD1 (5 bases). CDR1 is ENHRY and CDR2 is SYGVKD in the germline V gene. CDR3 size: 14 residues. V shed 2 bases and J shed 4 bases, with 11 bases lying between them. The CDR3 bases are TGTGCCATCAGTGAGGTCACCAGGGCCTATGGCTACACCTTC. It translates to CAISEVTRAYGYTF.

The chain couples TRBV28 to TRBJ1-2, with 9 bases matching TRBD1. This CDR3 comprises 15 residues. Germline V gene sequence: CDR1 MDHEN, CDR2 SYDVKM. V dropped 8 bases and J dropped 2; count of bases not matched to a gene: 9. CDR3 protein: CASGDSQGANYGYTF. The CDR3 DNA reads TGTGCCAGCGGGGATTCACAGGGGGCGAACTATGGCTACACCTTC.

J is TRBJ2-7 and V is TRBV5-6; TRBD2 matches 11 bases. In germline, CDR1 is SGHDT, CDR2 YYEEEE. CDR3 length equals 15 residues. The V and J ends lost 2 bases and 6 bases, in that order; junction bases with no gene match: 7. DNA for the CDR3: TGTGCCAGCAGCTTAGTGCTAGCGGGAGGAATCGAGCAGTACTTC. Translating it yields CASSLVLAGGIEQYF. The complete variable domain, with remaining parts taken from reference TRBV5-6 and TRBJ2-7, reads DAGVTQSPTHLIKTRGQQVTLRCSPKSGHDTVSWYQQALGQGPQFIFQYYEEEERQRGNFPDRFSGHQFPNYSSELNVNALLLGDSALYLCASSLVLAGGIEQYFGPGTRLTVT.

The chain is built from TRBV7-8 and TRBJ2-1, with 7 bases identical to TRBD2. The ends lost 4 bases at V and 8 bases at J; junction bases unmatched: 8. The CDR3 spans 14 residues. From germline, CDR1 is SGHVS and CDR2 FQNEAQ. CDR3 DNA: TGTGCCAGCAGCTCCAATGGACTAGGGTATGAGCAGTTCTTC. Amino acids: CASSSNGLGYEQFF. The entire variable domain, with the rest obtained from reference TRBV7-8 and TRBJ2-1, is as follows: GAGVSQSPRYKVAKRGQDVALRCDPISGHVSLFWYQQALGQGPEFLTYFQNEAQLDKSGLPSDRFFAERPEGSVSTLKIQRTQQEDSAVYLCASSSNGLGYEQFFGPGTRLTVL.

By proportion, this clone is medium-sized. The rearrangement links TRBV19 to TRBJ1-1, with unresolved D. This CDR3 spans 15 amino acids. Trimming stripped 3 bases from V and 0 bases from J, with 11 bases between. CDR1 LNHDA and CDR2 SQIVND come from the germline V gene (reference sequence). In DNA form, the CDR3 reads TGTGCCAGTAGTATGCAATCCGACCTGAACACTGAAGCTTTCTTT. Amino acids: CASSMQSDLNTEAFF.

The chain uses TRBV28 and TRBJ2-1; the D is unclear. Germline lookup yields CDR1 MDHEN and CDR2 SYDVKM. V lost 9 bases and J 4 bases, leaving 16 bases between the germline ends. There are 14 residues in the CDR3. The CDR3 DNA reads TGTGCCAGTCTAGGAAGAGACAATTACAATGAGCAGTTCTTC. Translated: CASLGRDNYNEQFF.

Note on this clone: The junction does not match germline at one end; this may be a read error. This chain connects TRBV4-1 to TRBJ1-1; D gene unclear. From germline, CDR1 is MGHRA and CDR2 YSYEKL. The CDR3 sequence is 15 residues long. Here the CDR3 reads CASTQLTNLNTEAFF. CDR3 in DNA: TGCGCCAGCACCCAACTGACAAATTTGAACACTGAAGCTTTCTTT.